These 2 T cell receptor beta chains came from one sample sequenced in a study of cytomegalovirus exposure and HLA in healthy donors. Here immunoSEQ multiplex PCR was the method, and the copy in TCRdb shows in-frame clones only, minus some. The sample holds around 250,000 clones; nearly 90% are singletons and the top ten take 0.37%. Sequencing was done on a sample of PBMCs. Every receptor here comes from a woman aged 18-29 years in good health and CMV-seronegative.

The rearrangement links TRBV19 to TRBJ1-6, with 12 bases lining up with TRBD1. Germline V gene data show CDR1 as LNHDA and CDR2 as SQIVND (reference sequence). V shed 5 bases and J 0 bases; nucleotides not matched to a gene: 8. The CDR3 is 19 amino acids. In DNA, the CDR3 is TGTGCCAGTAGTCGTTCCGGGACAGGGGGCTACTCCTATAATTCACCCCTCCACTTT. This encodes CASSRSGTGGYSYNSPLHF. The full variable domain, rest sourced from reference TRBV19 and TRBJ1-6, is DGGITQSPKYLFRKEGQNVTLSCEQNLNHDAMYWYRQDPGQGLRLIYYSQIVNDFQKGDIAEGYSVSREKKESFPLTVTSAQKNPTAFYLCASSRSGTGGYSYNSPLHFGNGTRLTVT.

This sequence joins TRBV15 and TRBJ2-2; D is possibly TRBD2 (5 bases). V was pared by 0 bases and J by 0 bases, with 11 bases between. The CDR3 length is 17 residues. Germline lookup yields CDR1 LNHNV and CDR2 YYDKDF (reference sequence). DNA for the CDR3: TGTGCCACCAGCAGAGATAGGGCTAGCTCGAACACCGGGGAGCTGTTTTTT. Translation: CATSRDRASSNTGELFF. Using reference TRBV15 and TRBJ2-2 for the parts outside the CDR3, the full variable domain is DAMVIQNPRYQVTQFGKPVTLSCSQTLNHNVMYWYQQKSSQAPKLLFHYYDKDFNNEADTPDNFQSRRPNTSFCFLDIRSPGLGDTAMYLCATSRDRASSNTGELFFGEGSRLTVL.